This T cell receptor beta chain came from a study of cytomegalovirus exposure and HLA in healthy donors. Details on this clone: Its target is unknown.

Germline CDR1 and CDR2: SGHNT and YYREEE (reference sequence). V lost 0 bases and J lost 3; bases outside the gene matches: 1. The CDR3 has 15 amino acids. Primers for the PCR totalled 60 Vbeta and 13 Jbeta. The table came from immunoSEQ multiplex PCR; TCRdb's copy has only in-frame clones and leaves some out. Of over 150,000 clones in the sample, approximately 72% were seen once. Study results and limitations: It emerged from a later analysis that several of the most significant clusters appeared to be linked to common viral pathogens.

The chain joins TRBV5-4 to TRBJ2-7; 12 nucleotides match TRBD2. The source material was PBMCs. The TCR was taken from a man in his fifties in good health and CMV-seronegative. The CDR3 loop reads CASSLATSGGYEQYF. In DNA form, the CDR3 reads TGTGCCAGCAGCTTGGCGACTAGCGGGGGCTACGAGCAGTACTTC.